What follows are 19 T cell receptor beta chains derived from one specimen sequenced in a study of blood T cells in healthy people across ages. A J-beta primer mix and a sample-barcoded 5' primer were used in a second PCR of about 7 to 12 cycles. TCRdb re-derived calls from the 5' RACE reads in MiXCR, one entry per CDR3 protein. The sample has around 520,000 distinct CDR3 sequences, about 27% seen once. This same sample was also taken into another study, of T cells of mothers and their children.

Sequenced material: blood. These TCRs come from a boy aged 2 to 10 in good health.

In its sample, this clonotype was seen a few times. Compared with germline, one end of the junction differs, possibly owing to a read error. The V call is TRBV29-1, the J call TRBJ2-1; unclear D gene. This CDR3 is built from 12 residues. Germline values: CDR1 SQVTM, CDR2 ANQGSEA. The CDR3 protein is CSGESSYNEQFF. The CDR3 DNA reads TGCAGCGGTGAATCCTCCTACAATGAGCAGTTCTTC.

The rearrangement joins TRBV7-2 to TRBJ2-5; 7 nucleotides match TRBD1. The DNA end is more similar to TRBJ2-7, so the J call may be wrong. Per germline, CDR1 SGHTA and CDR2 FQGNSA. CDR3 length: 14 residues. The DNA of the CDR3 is TGTGCCAGCAGCTTTGCAGGGGGAACCTACGAGCAGTACTTC. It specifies CASSFAGGTYEQYF.

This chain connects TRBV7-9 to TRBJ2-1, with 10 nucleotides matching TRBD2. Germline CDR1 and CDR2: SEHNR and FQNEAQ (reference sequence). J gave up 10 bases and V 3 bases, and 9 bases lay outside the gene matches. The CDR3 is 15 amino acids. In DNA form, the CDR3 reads TGTGCCAGCAGCTTTGGGCTAGCGGGAGTAGAGGAGCAGTTCTTC. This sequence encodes CASSFGLAGVEEQFF. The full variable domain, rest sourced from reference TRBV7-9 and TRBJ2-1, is DTGVSQNPRHKITKRGQNVTFRCDPISEHNRLYWYRQTLGQGPEFLTYFQNEAQLEKSRLLSDRFSAERPKGSFSTLEIQRTEQGDSAMYLCASSFGLAGVEEQFFGPGTRLTVL.

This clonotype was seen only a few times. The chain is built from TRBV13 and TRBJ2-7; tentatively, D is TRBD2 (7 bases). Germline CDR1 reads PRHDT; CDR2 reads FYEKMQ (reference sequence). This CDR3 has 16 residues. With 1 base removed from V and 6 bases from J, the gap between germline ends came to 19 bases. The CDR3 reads CASSLVESRGGLEQYF. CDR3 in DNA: TGTGCCAGCAGCTTAGTGGAGTCTAGGGGGGGGCTCGAGCAGTACTTC.

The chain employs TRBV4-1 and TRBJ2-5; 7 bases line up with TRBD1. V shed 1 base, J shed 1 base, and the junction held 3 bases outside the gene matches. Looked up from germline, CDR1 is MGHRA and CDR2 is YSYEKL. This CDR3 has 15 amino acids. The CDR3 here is CASSQADRAQETQYF. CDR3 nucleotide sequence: TGCGCCAGCAGCCAAGCAGACAGGGCCCAAGAGACCCAGTACTTC.

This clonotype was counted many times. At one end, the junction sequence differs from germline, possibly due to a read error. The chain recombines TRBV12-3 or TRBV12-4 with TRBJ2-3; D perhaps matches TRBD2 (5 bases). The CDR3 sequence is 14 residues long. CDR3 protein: CASSLVGGTDTQYF. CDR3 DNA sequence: TGTGCCAGCAGCTTAGTCGGGGGCACAGATACGCAGTATTTT.

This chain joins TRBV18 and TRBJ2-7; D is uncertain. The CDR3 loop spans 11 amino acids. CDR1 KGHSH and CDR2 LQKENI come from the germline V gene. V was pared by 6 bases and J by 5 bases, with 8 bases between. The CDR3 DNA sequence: TGTGCCAGCTCGCCCAGAAACGAGCAGTACTTC. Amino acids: CASSPRNEQYF.

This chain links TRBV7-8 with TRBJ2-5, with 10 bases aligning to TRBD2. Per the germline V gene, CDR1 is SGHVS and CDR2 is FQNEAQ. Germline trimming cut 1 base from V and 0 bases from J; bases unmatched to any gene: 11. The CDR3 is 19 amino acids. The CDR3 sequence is CASSLGGSGGDFYQETQYF. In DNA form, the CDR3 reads TGTGCCAGCAGCTTAGGGGGGAGCGGGGGGGACTTCTACCAAGAGACCCAGTACTTC. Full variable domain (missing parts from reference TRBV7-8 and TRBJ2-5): GAGVSQSPRYKVAKRGQDVALRCDPISGHVSLFWYQQALGQGPEFLTYFQNEAQLDKSGLPSDRFFAERPEGSVSTLKIQRTQQEDSAVYLCASSLGGSGGDFYQETQYFGPGTRLLVL.

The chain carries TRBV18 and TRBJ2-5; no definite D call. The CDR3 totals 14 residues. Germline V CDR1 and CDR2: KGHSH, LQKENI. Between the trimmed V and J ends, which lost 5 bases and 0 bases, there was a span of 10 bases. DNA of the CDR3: TGTGCCAGCTCAACCGACCCGTACCAAGAGACCCAGTACTTC. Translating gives CASSTDPYQETQYF. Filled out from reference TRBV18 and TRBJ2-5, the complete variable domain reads NAGVMQNPRHLVRRRGQEARLRCSPMKGHSHVYWYRQLPEEGLKFMVYLQKENIIDESGMPKERFSAEFPKEGPSILRIQQVVRGDSAAYFCASSTDPYQETQYFGPGTRLLVL.

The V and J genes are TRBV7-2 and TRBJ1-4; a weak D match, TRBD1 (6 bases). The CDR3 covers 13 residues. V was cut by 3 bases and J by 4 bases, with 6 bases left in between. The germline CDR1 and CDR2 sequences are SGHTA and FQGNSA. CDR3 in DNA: TGTGCCAGCAGCTTGGACAGTAATGAAAAACTGTTTTTT. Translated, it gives CASSLDSNEKLFF.

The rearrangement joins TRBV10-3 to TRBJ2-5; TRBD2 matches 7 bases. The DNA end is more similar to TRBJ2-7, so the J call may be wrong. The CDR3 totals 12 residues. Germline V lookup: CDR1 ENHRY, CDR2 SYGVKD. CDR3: CAIKGGAYEQYF. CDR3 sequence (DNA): TGTGCCATCAAGGGAGGGGCCTACGAGCAGTACTTC.

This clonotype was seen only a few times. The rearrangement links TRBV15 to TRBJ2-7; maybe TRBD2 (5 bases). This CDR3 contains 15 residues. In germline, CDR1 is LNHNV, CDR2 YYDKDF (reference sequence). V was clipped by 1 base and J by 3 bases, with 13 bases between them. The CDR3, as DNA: TGTGCCACCAGCAGAGCGGGGTCCCAACGCTACGAGCAGTACTTC. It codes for CATSRAGSQRYEQYF.

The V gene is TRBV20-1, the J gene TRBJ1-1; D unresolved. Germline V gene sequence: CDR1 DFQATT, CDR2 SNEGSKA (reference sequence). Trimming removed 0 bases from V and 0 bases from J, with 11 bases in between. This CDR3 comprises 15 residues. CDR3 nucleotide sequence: TGCAGTGCTAGAGATCGGAAAGGACTGAACACTGAAGCTTTCTTT. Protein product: CSARDRKGLNTEAFF.

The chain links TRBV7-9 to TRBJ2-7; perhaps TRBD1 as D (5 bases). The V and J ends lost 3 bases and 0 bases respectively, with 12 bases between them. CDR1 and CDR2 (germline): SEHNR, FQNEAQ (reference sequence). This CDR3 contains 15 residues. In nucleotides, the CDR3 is TGTGCCAGCAGCTTTAATCGCCAGGGCTCCTACGAGCAGTACTTC. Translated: CASSFNRQGSYEQYF.

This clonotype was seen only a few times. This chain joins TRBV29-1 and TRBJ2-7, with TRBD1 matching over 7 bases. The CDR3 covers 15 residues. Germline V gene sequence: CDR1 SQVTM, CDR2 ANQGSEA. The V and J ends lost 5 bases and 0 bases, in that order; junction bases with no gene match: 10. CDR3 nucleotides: TGCAGCGTTACGGACAGGCCCCGTAGCTCCTACGAGCAGTACTTC. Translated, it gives CSVTDRPRSSYEQYF.

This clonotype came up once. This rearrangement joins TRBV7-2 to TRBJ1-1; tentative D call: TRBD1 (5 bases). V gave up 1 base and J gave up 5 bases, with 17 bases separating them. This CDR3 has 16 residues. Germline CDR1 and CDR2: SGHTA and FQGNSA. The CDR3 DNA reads TGTGCCAGCAGCTTAGGTCCCCCGGGGGGAGGAACTGAAGCTTTCTTT. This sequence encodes CASSLGPPGGGTEAFF.

Here the CDR3 DNA reads TGTGCCAGCAGCGCGCCAGGGTCAGATACGCAGTATTTT. It encodes CASSAPGSDTQYF. The chain carries TRBV11-1 and TRBJ2-3; maybe TRBD1 (5 bases). Looked up from germline, CDR1 is SGHAT and CDR2 is FQDESV (reference sequence). Trimming pared 5 bases from V and 4 bases from J, leaving 10 bases between. The CDR3 covers 13 residues. Variable domain in full (rest from reference TRBV11-1 and TRBJ2-3): EAEVAQSPRYKITEKSQAVAFWCDPISGHATLYWYRQILGQGPELLVQFQDESVVDDSQLPKDRFSAERLKGVDSTLKIQPAELGDSAMYLCASSAPGSDTQYFGPGTRLTVL.

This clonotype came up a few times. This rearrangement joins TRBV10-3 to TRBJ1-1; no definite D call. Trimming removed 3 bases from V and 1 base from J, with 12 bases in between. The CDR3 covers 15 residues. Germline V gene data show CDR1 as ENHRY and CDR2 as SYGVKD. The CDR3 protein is CAISDEDRANTEAFF. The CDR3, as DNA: TGTGCCATCAGTGATGAGGACCGCGCGAACACTGAAGCTTTCTTT.

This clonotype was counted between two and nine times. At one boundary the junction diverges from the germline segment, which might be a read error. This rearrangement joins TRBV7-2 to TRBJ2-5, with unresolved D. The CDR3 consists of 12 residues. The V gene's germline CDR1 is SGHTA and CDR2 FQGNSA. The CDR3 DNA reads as TGTGCCAGCAGCCCTCTTTACAATGAGCAGCTCTTC. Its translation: CASSPLYNEQLF.